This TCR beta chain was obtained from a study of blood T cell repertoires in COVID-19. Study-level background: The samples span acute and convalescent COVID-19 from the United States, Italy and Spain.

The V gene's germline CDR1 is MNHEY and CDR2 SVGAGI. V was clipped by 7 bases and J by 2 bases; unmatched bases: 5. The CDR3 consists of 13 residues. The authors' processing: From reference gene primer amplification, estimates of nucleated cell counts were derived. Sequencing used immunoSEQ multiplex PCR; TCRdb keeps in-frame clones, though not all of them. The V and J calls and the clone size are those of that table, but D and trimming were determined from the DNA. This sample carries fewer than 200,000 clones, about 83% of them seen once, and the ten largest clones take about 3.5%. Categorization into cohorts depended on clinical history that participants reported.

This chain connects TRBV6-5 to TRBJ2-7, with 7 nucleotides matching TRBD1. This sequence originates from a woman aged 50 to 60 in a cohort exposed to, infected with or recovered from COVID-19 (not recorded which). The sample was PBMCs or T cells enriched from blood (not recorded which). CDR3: CASKGQGAYEQYF. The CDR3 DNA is TGTGCCAGCAAGGGGCAGGGGGCCTACGAGCAGTACTTC.